One and the same sample provided the 27 T cell receptor beta chains below, sequenced in a study of spatial heterogeneity in lung cancer. Each CDR3 protein gets one entry after TCRdb re-called the 5' RACE reads with MiXCR. This sample has about 92,000 distinct CDR3 sequences, with about 12% found just once. As for time point: sample taken at primary tumor resection. Whole RNA was taken from tumor, nontumor lung or frozen PBMC; it was then sequenced unsorted. The sample here was PBMCs, taken at surgery. Receptors were obtained from a male donor with early-stage non-small cell lung cancer.

This chain connects TRBV5-6 to TRBJ2-3, with no clear D. CDR3 size: 14 residues. Looked up from germline, CDR1 is SGHDT and CDR2 is YYEEEE. Trimming cost V 4 bases and J 4 bases, with 13 bases left between them. CDR3 in amino acids: CASSPKRISDTQYF. The CDR3 region has the DNA TGTGCCAGCAGCCCCAAGCGCATCTCAGATACGCAGTATTTT.

This clonotype was counted only a few times. The chain carries TRBV6-2 or TRBV6-3 and TRBJ2-3; 8 positions agree with TRBD1. CDR1 is MNHEY, CDR2 SVGEGT, per germline. V gave up 5 bases and J gave up 0 bases; unmatched junction bases: 4. The CDR3 is 15 residues long. The CDR3 bases are TGTGCCAGCAGTAACCGGGACAGGAGCACAGATACGCAGTATTTT. Translated, it gives CASSNRDRSTDTQYF.

The chain recombines TRBV18 with TRBJ2-5; tentative D call: TRBD1 (6 bases). Trimming removed 3 bases at V and 4 bases at J, with 15 bases between. CDR1 and CDR2 (germline): KGHSH, LQKENI. The CDR3 is 15 residues long. The DNA of the CDR3 is TGTGCCAGCTCACCGCTTAACGGCAGGGGAGAGACCCAGTACTTC. This gives the protein CASSPLNGRGETQYF.

This clonotype has a handful of counts. This chain connects TRBV7-9 to TRBJ2-2; tentatively, D is TRBD1 (6 bases). Trimming cost V 4 bases and J 6 bases, with 9 bases left between them. Germline CDR1 is SEHNR and CDR2 is FQNEAQ (reference sequence). This CDR3 contains 13 residues. CDR3 in amino acids: CASSYYRAGELFF. CDR3 sequence (DNA): TGTGCCAGCAGCTACTACAGGGCCGGGGAGCTGTTTTTT.

The sample holds many counts of this clonotype. This chain joins TRBV20-1 and TRBJ2-3; 7 bases match TRBD2. The trim removed 5 bases at V and 1 base at J, leaving 6 bases unmatched. The CDR3 spans 14 residues. In germline, CDR1 is DFQATT, CDR2 SNEGSKA (reference sequence). For the CDR3, the DNA is TGCAGTGCTCCTCGCCGGGGGGGCACAGATACGCAGTATTTT. The encoded protein is CSAPRRGGTDTQYF.

This clonotype was recorded at least ten times. V gene TRBV5-1 combines with J gene TRBJ2-4; 7 bases line up with TRBD2. The CDR3 is 17 amino acids. Trimming removed 4 bases from V and 5 bases from J; junction bases left unmatched: 15. Germline V gives CDR1 SGHRS, CDR2 YFSETQ. CDR3 DNA sequence: TGCGCCAGCAGCCTGGCACCGGGCCAGACTAGCCAAAACATTCAGTACTTC. As protein: CASSLAPGQTSQNIQYF.

This clonotype came up a few times. This sequence joins TRBV18 and TRBJ2-7, with 15 bases identical to TRBD2. This CDR3 has 15 amino acids. Germline V gives CDR1 KGHSH, CDR2 LQKENI. The J segment lost 7 bases and the V segment lost 0 bases, leaving 1 base of the junction unmatched. CDR3 protein: CASSPPGLAGGEQYF. The CDR3, as DNA: TGTGCCAGCTCACCACCGGGACTAGCGGGAGGTGAGCAGTACTTC.

This clonotype appeared a few times. The genes are TRBV6-2 or TRBV6-3 and TRBJ1-1; TRBD1 is a possible D gene (6 bases). CDR3 length equals 12 residues. In germline, CDR1 is MNHEY, CDR2 SVGEGT. Trimming pared 3 bases from V and 10 bases from J, leaving 12 bases between. The CDR3 spells CASSYVQGGAFF. DNA of the CDR3: TGTGCCAGCAGTTATGTACAGGGAGGAGCTTTCTTT.

This clonotype was seen ten or more times. The chain carries TRBV9 and TRBJ2-6; 11 nucleotides agree with TRBD1. The CDR3 contains 17 residues. Germline V lookup: CDR1 SGDLS, CDR2 YYNGEE. After removal of 3 bases from V and 1 base from J, the junction contained 3 bases not matched to a gene. CDR3 coding DNA: TGTGCCAGCAGCGATGGACAGGGGGCGTCTGGGGCCAACGTCCTGACTTTC. Its protein is CASSDGQGASGANVLTF.

This clonotype turned up a few times. The rearrangement joins TRBV7-9 to TRBJ2-2; D remains unclear. Trimming removed 5 bases at V and 6 bases at J, with 7 bases between. The germline V gene has CDR1 SEHNR and CDR2 FQNEAQ (reference sequence). The CDR3 has 12 residues. The CDR3 protein is CASSPDPGELFF. The CDR3 region has the DNA TGTGCCAGCAGCCCAGATCCCGGGGAGCTGTTTTTT. Based on the CDR3 plus reference TRBV7-9 and TRBJ2-2, the full variable domain is DTGVSQNPRHKITKRGQNVTFRCDPISEHNRLYWYRQTLGQGPEFLTYFQNEAQLEKSRLLSDRFSAERPKGSFSTLEIQRTEQGDSAMYLCASSPDPGELFFGEGSRLTVL.

CDR3 amino acids: CASRPGTSNQPQHF. The CDR3 nucleotides are TGTGCCAGCAGGCCCGGGACAAGCAATCAGCCCCAGCATTTT. The V and J genes are TRBV2 and TRBJ1-5; possible D gene TRBD1, 6 bases. Trimming pared 6 bases from V and 1 base from J, leaving 10 bases between. Germline values: CDR1 SNHLY, CDR2 FYNNEI. The CDR3 is 14 amino acids.

This clonotype turned up a few times. This rearrangement joins TRBV20-1 to TRBJ1-6, with D tentatively TRBD1 (6 bases). Germline V gives CDR1 DFQATT, CDR2 SNEGSKA (reference sequence). The CDR3 contains 14 residues. Trimming took 5 bases from V and 7 from J, leaving 15 bases between them. CDR3 sequence reads: CSAQPTGLNSPLHF. The CDR3 DNA reads TGCAGTGCTCAACCCACAGGGCTGAATTCACCCCTCCACTTT.

This clonotype was picked up a small number of times. The chain uses TRBV2 and TRBJ1-5; no clear D. The V end was cut by 7 bases, the J end by 0 bases, with 10 bases between. Germline loops: CDR1 SNHLY, CDR2 FYNNEI. The CDR3 sequence is 14 residues long. In nucleotides, the CDR3 is TGTGCCAGCAATATAGCCCATAGCAATCAGCCCCAGCATTTT. Protein sequence: CASNIAHSNQPQHF.

This clonotype was seen a handful of times. The CDR3 DNA sequence: TGTGCCAGCAGCCAAGATAACAGCGGAGGTCGATGGAAGTACTTC. This translates into CASSQDNSGGRWKYF. This rearrangement joins TRBV3-1 to TRBJ2-7; tentative D call: TRBD2 (5 bases). Per the germline V gene, CDR1 is LGHDT and CDR2 is YNNKEL (reference sequence). V gave up 0 bases and J gave up 11 bases, with 20 bases separating them. This CDR3 is 15 amino acids long.

The gene calls are TRBV9 and TRBJ2-3; D is unclear. Trimming took off 0 bases at V and 3 bases at J, with 14 bases between the two ends. The CDR3 extends over 16 amino acids. The germline gives CDR1 SGDLS, CDR2 YYNGEE. The CDR3 here is CASSVGAGVRTDTQYF. For the CDR3, the DNA is TGTGCCAGCAGCGTAGGGGCAGGAGTACGGACAGATACGCAGTATTTT.

The J gene is TRBJ2-3, the V gene TRBV28; tentative D call: TRBD1 (6 bases). Trimming removed 6 bases at V and 0 bases at J, with 13 bases between. The germline CDR1 and CDR2 sequences are MDHEN and SYDVKM. There are 15 residues in the CDR3. In DNA form, the CDR3 reads TGTGCCAGCAGCAACCAGGGGATTAGCACAGATACGCAGTATTTT. Protein sequence: CASSNQGISTDTQYF.

This chain connects TRBV27 to TRBJ2-7; TRBD1 aligns across 9 bases. Looked up from germline, CDR1 is MNHEY and CDR2 is SMNVEV (reference sequence). The CDR3 spans 12 residues. With 11 bases clipped from V and 3 bases from J, the junction kept 5 bases outside the gene matches. CDR3 in DNA: TGTGCCTGCCCGGGACAGGGCTACGAGCAGTACTTC. This translates into CACPGQGYEQYF.

This clonotype has just a few counts. The chain carries TRBV2 and TRBJ1-1; TRBD1 matches at 11 bases. CDR3 length equals 16 residues. Germline CDR1 is SNHLY and CDR2 is FYNNEI. The V segment lost 7 bases and the J segment 4 bases; nucleotides outside the gene matches: 11. The CDR3 spells CASTRWAGTGGTEAFF. For the CDR3, the DNA is TGTGCCAGCACCCGGTGGGCCGGGACAGGGGGCACTGAAGCTTTCTTT.

The rearrangement joins TRBV29-1 to TRBJ1-2, with 10 bases identical to TRBD1. Trimming took 5 bases from V and 2 from J; bases not matched to a gene: 5. The CDR3 has 14 amino acids. The V gene's germline CDR1 is SQVTM and CDR2 ANQGSEA. The CDR3 sequence: CSVTGTGVNYGYTF. DNA of the CDR3: TGCAGCGTTACCGGGACAGGGGTAAACTATGGCTACACCTTC.

This chain connects TRBV11-2 to TRBJ2-5, with 8 bases fitting TRBD2. V lost 5 bases and J lost 5; bases outside the gene matches: 7. The CDR3 length is 14 residues. Germline CDR1 SGHAT, CDR2 FQNNGV. DNA of the CDR3: TGTGCCAGCAGCCGCGGGGGGACCCGGGAGACCCAGTACTTC. It translates to CASSRGGTRETQYF.

This clonotype has a count of ten or more. The V gene is TRBV3-1, the J gene TRBJ1-4; a weak D match, TRBD1 (6 bases). CDR1 and CDR2 (germline): LGHDT, YNNKEL (reference sequence). This CDR3 is 13 amino acids long. Trimming shortened V by 7 bases and J by 6 bases, and 12 bases separated the two germline ends. CDR3 residues: CASKRGADEKLFF. DNA of the CDR3: TGTGCCAGCAAAAGGGGGGCGGATGAAAAACTGTTTTTT.

This chain links TRBV3-1 with TRBJ1-1; D perhaps matches TRBD1 (6 bases). There are 16 residues in the CDR3. Trimming removed 2 bases at V and 1 base at J, with 14 bases between. Per the germline V gene, CDR1 is LGHDT and CDR2 is YNNKEL (reference sequence). The CDR3: CASSQYRGLGNTEAFF. CDR3 nucleotide sequence: TGTGCCAGCAGCCAATACCGGGGGCTCGGGAACACTGAAGCTTTCTTT. The variable domain in full, completed from reference TRBV3-1 and TRBJ1-1, reads DTAVSQTPKYLVTQMGNDKSIKCEQNLGHDTMYWYKQDSKKFLKIMFSYNNKELIINETVPNRFSPKSPDKAHLNLHINSLELGDSAVYFCASSQYRGLGNTEAFFGQGTRLTVV.

Many counts were recorded for this clonotype. This chain connects TRBV20-1 to TRBJ2-7; the D is unclear. The germline V and J ends were trimmed by 5 bases and 3 bases, with 8 bases remaining between them. The CDR3 is made up of 11 amino acids. The germline V gene has CDR1 DFQATT and CDR2 SNEGSKA (reference sequence). For the CDR3, the DNA is TGCAGTGCTGTACAGATCTACGAGCAGTACTTC. Amino acids: CSAVQIYEQYF.

The chain links TRBV4-2 to TRBJ1-5, with a possible D match to TRBD1 (5 bases). Germline CDR1 is LGHNA and CDR2 is YNFKEQ. This CDR3 has 16 amino acids. Trimming shortened V by 1 base and J by 0 bases, and 10 bases separated the two germline ends. The CDR3 loop is CASSQGGVNSNQPQHF. DNA for the CDR3: TGTGCCAGCAGCCAAGGGGGGGTCAATAGCAATCAGCCCCAGCATTTT.

This clonotype was counted ten times or more. The rearrangement uses TRBV6-2 or TRBV6-3 and TRBJ1-5; the D gene is possibly TRBD1 (5 bases). Trimming pared 5 bases from V and 0 bases from J, leaving 11 bases between. Per the germline V gene, CDR1 is MNHEY and CDR2 is SVGEGT. The CDR3 is made up of 15 amino acids. CDR3 sequence reads: CASSGDSFSNQPQHF. The CDR3 nucleotides read TGTGCCAGCAGTGGGGACTCGTTTAGCAATCAGCCCCAGCATTTT.

This clonotype has just a few counts. This chain joins TRBV20-1 and TRBJ1-1; D gene uncertain. This CDR3 comprises 13 residues. CDR1 and CDR2 (germline): DFQATT, SNEGSKA (reference sequence). V lost 0 bases, J lost 3 bases, and 8 bases lay in between. CDR3 nucleotide sequence: TGCAGTGCTAGAGATGAGGCGGACACTGAAGCTTTCTTT. This sequence encodes CSARDEADTEAFF.

This rearrangement joins TRBV5-1 to TRBJ2-5; 7 bases are shared with TRBD1. Germline V gene sequence: CDR1 SGHRS, CDR2 YFSETQ. This CDR3 is 14 amino acids long. V was clipped by 2 bases and J by 5 bases; unmatched bases: 6. In nucleotides, the CDR3 is TGCGCCAGCAGCTTAACGACAGGGTTCGAGACCCAGTACTTC. Translated: CASSLTTGFETQYF.